This note documents a single T cell receptor beta chain sequence. Produced via immunoSEQ multiplex PCR; TCRdb's table is partial and in-frame only. This sample has roughly 90,000 clones, with about 90% found just once. The data are from a study of PD-L1 blockade in urothelial cancer. Study overall: About nine tenths of the roughly 30 patients comprised males who had bladder-origin urothelial cancer. Blood was tested 3 weeks (second dose) and 6 weeks into treatment.

V lost 8 bases and J lost 8, with 10 bases in between. Germline values: CDR1 SNHLY, CDR2 FYNNEI. CDR3 length: 11 amino acids. Noted time point: pretreatment peripheral blood. Patients had urothelial carcinoma that was locally advanced or metastatic. Each individual provided 1 to 8 samples (taken pretreatment and on-treatment). The rearrangement links TRBV2 to TRBJ1-5; no firm D call. The sequence was obtained from a woman of 80 years or more with urothelial cancer. Sequenced here: PBMCs, sampled around atezolizumab (anti-PD-L1) treatment. The CDR3 protein is CASRLQEPQHF. DNA for the CDR3: TGTGCCAGCCGATTGCAGGAGCCCCAGCATTTT. The whole variable domain, filled in from reference TRBV2 and TRBJ1-5, reads EPEVTQTPSHQVTQMGQEVILRCVPISNHLYFYWYRQILGQKVEFLVSFYNNEISEKSEIFDDQFSVERPDGSNFTLKIRSTKLEDSAMYFCASRLQEPQHFGDGTRLSIL.